These 24 T cell receptor beta chains came from one sample sequenced in a study of blood T cell repertoires in COVID-19. The assay was immunoSEQ multiplex PCR, and TCRdb's table has in-frame clones only and misses some. Of hundreds of thousands of clones in the sample, 87% were seen once. Material for sequencing was PBMCs or T cells enriched from blood (not recorded which). These receptors all stem from a woman aged 18 to 35 with acute COVID-19.

The chain couples TRBV7-6 to TRBJ1-5; 9 nucleotides agree with TRBD1. The V and J ends lost 5 bases and 1 base, in that order; junction bases with no gene match: 6. Germline V CDR1 and CDR2: SGHVS, FNYEAQ. This CDR3 has 16 amino acids. The CDR3 reads CASSARQGGSNQPQHF. The CDR3, as DNA: TGTGCCAGCAGCGCCCGACAGGGGGGGAGCAATCAGCCCCAGCATTTT.

This rearrangement joins TRBV2 to TRBJ1-5, with 8 bases matching TRBD1. Trimming cost V 11 bases and J 3 bases; bases outside gene matches: 3. This CDR3 comprises 12 residues. CDR1 and CDR2 (germline): SNHLY, FYNNEI. This CDR3 is CAGGQVNQPQHF. The CDR3 DNA is TGTGCCGGGGGACAGGTCAATCAGCCCCAGCATTTT.

The chain is built from TRBV6-6 and TRBJ1-1, with TRBD1 matching 8 bases. CDR1 and CDR2 from the germline V gene are MNHNY and SVGAGI (reference sequence). The trim removed 6 bases at V and 4 bases at J, leaving 7 bases unmatched. The CDR3 length is 14 residues. The CDR3 spells CASRPDRAFTEAFF. CDR3 DNA sequence: TGTGCCAGCAGGCCGGACAGGGCGTTCACTGAAGCTTTCTTT.

CDR3 in amino acids: CASSVLLGDTGELFF. DNA for the CDR3: TGTGCCAGCAGTGTCCTACTAGGAGACACCGGGGAGCTGTTTTTT. The chain links TRBV2 to TRBJ2-2; possible D gene TRBD2, 5 bases. Trimming stripped 4 bases from V and 3 bases from J, with 12 bases between. This CDR3 spans 15 amino acids. CDR1 and CDR2 (germline): SNHLY, FYNNEI.

This clone was seen more than once but under ten times. The chain has TRBV9 and TRBJ2-5; perhaps TRBD1 as D (5 bases). V lost 0 bases to trimming and J lost 4 bases, with 13 bases between them. CDR1 SGDLS and CDR2 YYNGEE come from the germline V gene. CDR3 length equals 15 residues. The CDR3 nucleotides read TGTGCCAGCAGCGTAGAAGGGGCGGTTGGAGAGACCCAGTACTTC. It translates to CASSVEGAVGETQYF.

This clone has only a few counts. The rearrangement links TRBV2 to TRBJ1-3; D is possibly TRBD1 (5 bases). Germline assignment: CDR1 SNHLY and CDR2 FYNNEI. V was shortened by 2 bases and J by 2 bases, with 13 bases between the two germline ends. The CDR3 has 16 residues. The CDR3 is CASSETLGPPGNTIYF. CDR3 DNA sequence: TGTGCCAGCAGTGAAACATTGGGGCCTCCTGGAAACACCATATATTTT. The full variable domain, completed using reference TRBV2 and TRBJ1-3, is EPEVTQTPSHQVTQMGQEVILRCVPISNHLYFYWYRQILGQKVEFLVSFYNNEISEKSEIFDDQFSVERPDGSNFTLKIRSTKLEDSAMYFCASSETLGPPGNTIYFGEGSWLTVV.

The gene calls are TRBV7-3 and TRBJ1-2; TRBD1 agrees at 8 bases. CDR1 and CDR2 from the germline V gene are SGHTA and FQGTGA. The CDR3 loop spans 14 amino acids. Trimming at V came to 7 bases and at J to 8 bases, leaving 12 bases not matched to a gene. Here the CDR3 reads CASKGDRSLIGYTF. The CDR3 bases are TGTGCCAGCAAGGGGGACAGGTCATTGATCGGCTACACCTTC.

The chain uses TRBV7-6 and TRBJ1-2, with 7 nucleotides matching TRBD1. This CDR3 has 15 amino acids. The V gene end was trimmed by 4 bases and the J gene end by 4 bases; junction bases not matched to a gene: 9. The germline V gene encodes CDR1 SGHVS and CDR2 FNYEAQ. The CDR3 nucleotides are TGTGCCAGCAGCTCATCACCGACAGGGTTCTATGGCTACACCTTC. It is translated as CASSSSPTGFYGYTF.

This clone occurred a few times. The rearrangement links TRBV29-1 to TRBJ2-6, with D maybe TRBD1 (5 bases). V lost 4 bases and J 2 bases, leaving 9 bases between the germline ends. CDR1 SQVTM and CDR2 ANQGSEA come from the germline V gene. The CDR3 totals 14 residues. The CDR3 coding sequence is TGCAGCGTTGCCGACAGAACTGGGGCCAACGTCCTGACTTTC. Amino acid sequence: CSVADRTGANVLTF.

This sequence joins TRBV5-6 and TRBJ1-5; 10 bases align to TRBD1. The V gene's germline CDR1 is SGHDT and CDR2 YYEEEE. The CDR3 length is 14 residues. The V gene end was trimmed by 4 bases and the J gene end by 5 bases; junction bases not matched to a gene: 3. Here the CDR3 reads CASSAGQGYQPQHF. CDR3 sequence (DNA): TGTGCCAGCAGCGCGGGACAGGGGTATCAGCCCCAGCATTTT.

The V gene is TRBV5-4, the J gene TRBJ2-7; 7 bases match TRBD1. V was pared by 4 bases and J by 0 bases, with 4 bases of the junction left unmatched. The CDR3 sequence is 14 residues long. Germline V gene sequence: CDR1 SGHNT, CDR2 YYREEE (reference sequence). The DNA of the CDR3 is TGTGCCAGCAGCGTCAGGGACAGCTCCTACGAGCAGTACTTC. Encoded protein: CASSVRDSSYEQYF.

This clone was observed a single time. The chain has TRBV2 and TRBJ1-3, with 8 bases fitting TRBD1. The V and J ends lost 10 bases and 2 bases, in that order; junction bases with no gene match: 10. The length of the CDR3 is 15 residues. CDR1 SNHLY and CDR2 FYNNEI come from the germline V gene. The CDR3 sequence: CAIILGQGPGNTIYF. CDR3 nucleotides: TGTGCCATAATACTTGGACAGGGCCCTGGAAACACCATATATTTT.

This chain links TRBV5-5 with TRBJ2-3; TRBD2 might be the D (5 bases). This CDR3 has 12 amino acids. Germline values: CDR1 SGHKS, CDR2 YYEKEE (reference sequence). V was cut by 8 bases and J by 4 bases, with 11 bases left in between. CDR3 coding DNA: TGTGCCAGAACTAGTCGCCCAGATACGCAGTATTTT. This gives the protein CARTSRPDTQYF.

The rearrangement joins TRBV4-2 to TRBJ2-1, with 9 bases matching TRBD2. Losses at the gene ends were 0 bases for V and 3 bases for J; bases not matched to a gene: 6. The V gene's germline CDR1 is LGHNA and CDR2 YNFKEQ. This CDR3 spans 17 amino acids. CDR3 protein: CASSQDGRGGHYNEQFF. For the CDR3, the DNA is TGTGCCAGCAGCCAAGACGGGCGGGGGGGCCACTACAATGAGCAGTTCTTC.

CDR3 sequence: CASSPSGQVGAYGYTF. The DNA of the CDR3 is TGTGCCAGCAGCCCCTCGGGACAGGTGGGGGCCTATGGCTACACCTTC. The chain joins TRBV3-1 (or the pseudogene TRBV3-2) to TRBJ1-2; TRBD1 agrees at 8 bases. The ends lost 4 bases at V and 4 bases at J; junction bases unmatched: 11. Germline assignment: CDR1 LGHDT and CDR2 YNNKEL (reference sequence). The CDR3 spans 16 residues.

This sequence joins TRBV6-5 and TRBJ1-5; D gene unclear. The CDR3 is 13 residues long. CDR1 and CDR2 (germline): MNHEY, SVGAGI. Trimming removed 2 bases at V and 5 bases at J, with 7 bases between. CDR3 sequence (DNA): TGTGCCAGCAGTTACGGCCTCTATCAGCCCCAGCATTTT. Residues: CASSYGLYQPQHF.

The chain recombines TRBV5-8 with TRBJ2-6; 8 nucleotides agree with TRBD1. Trimming cost V 5 bases and J 0 bases; bases outside gene matches: 1. This CDR3 contains 15 residues. Germline CDR1 reads SGHTS; CDR2 reads YDEGEE. The CDR3 nucleotides are TGTGCCAGCAGGGACAGGGACTCTGGGGCCAACGTCCTGACTTTC. It translates to CASRDRDSGANVLTF.

The chain combines TRBV6-5 with TRBJ1-2; D may be TRBD1 (6 bases). V was trimmed by 0 bases and J by 7 bases, leaving 12 bases between them. This CDR3 is 14 amino acids long. CDR1 is MNHEY, CDR2 SVGAGI, per germline. The CDR3 loop reads CASSYSGGLSGYTF. Written as DNA, the CDR3 is TGTGCCAGCAGTTACTCGGGGGGGCTCTCTGGCTACACCTTC.

J is TRBJ2-7 and V is TRBV18; D possibly corresponds to TRBD2 (5 bases). Germline V lookup: CDR1 KGHSH, CDR2 LQKENI. The CDR3 contains 15 residues. Trimming removed 3 bases at V and 0 bases at J, with 12 bases between. The CDR3 DNA reads TGTGCCAGCTCACCCTCGACGGGGTTCTCCTACGAGCAGTACTTC. The encoded protein is CASSPSTGFSYEQYF.

This clone appeared many times. The chain combines TRBV6-5 with TRBJ2-1; D gene uncertain. V was clipped by 5 bases and J by 8 bases, with 7 bases between them. The germline gives CDR1 MNHEY, CDR2 SVGAGI. The CDR3 totals 11 residues. This CDR3 is CASSTHYEQFF. CDR3 sequence (DNA): TGTGCCAGCAGTACCCACTATGAGCAGTTCTTC.

The rearrangement links TRBV7-8 to TRBJ2-5; TRBD1 agrees at 9 bases. The CDR3 loop spans 16 amino acids. V shed 5 bases and J 5 bases; nucleotides not matched to a gene: 12. CDR1 is SGHVS, CDR2 FQNEAQ, per germline. The CDR3 region is CASSAKETGGLETQYF. The CDR3 DNA reads TGTGCCAGCAGCGCAAAAGAGACAGGGGGATTGGAGACCCAGTACTTC.

This chain uses TRBV6-5 with TRBJ2-3; TRBD2 is a possible D gene (6 bases). CDR3 length: 16 amino acids. Germline V lookup: CDR1 MNHEY, CDR2 SVGAGI. Trimming removed 2 bases from V and 0 bases from J, with 12 bases in between. The CDR3 DNA follows: TGTGCCAGCAGTTACCAAGCGGGTTCTAGCACAGATACGCAGTATTTT. Its translation is CASSYQAGSSTDTQYF.

This rearrangement joins TRBV6-6 to TRBJ1-2, with 10 bases aligning to TRBD1. The CDR3 totals 15 residues. Germline values: CDR1 MNHNY, CDR2 SVGAGI (reference sequence). J gave up 5 bases and V 8 bases, and 11 bases lay outside the gene matches. CDR3 sequence reads: CASSEPGQGRYGYTF. The CDR3 DNA is TGTGCCAGCTCAGAACCGGGACAGGGGAGGTATGGCTACACCTTC.

The chain has TRBV18 and TRBJ1-2, with TRBD1 matching over 9 bases. The CDR3 covers 14 residues. J was trimmed by 3 bases and V by 5 bases; bases with no gene match: 4. Germline CDR1 reads KGHSH; CDR2 reads LQKENI. CDR3: CASSEQGADYGYTF. The CDR3 DNA reads TGTGCCAGCTCAGAACAGGGGGCAGACTATGGCTACACCTTC.